A single count supports the clone carrying this TCR beta chain. In assigning cohorts, the study relied on participant-reported clinical history. In the original processing: How many nucleated cells were present was estimated from reference gene primer amplification. Assay used: immunoSEQ multiplex PCR; TCRdb lists only in-frame clones, some missing. Clonal size and the V and J genes are those of that table, whereas D and trimming came from the DNA. Of around 290,000 clones in the sample, around nine tenths were seen once. The CDR3 contains 14 residues. CDR1 and CDR2 (germline): SGHNT, YYREEE (reference sequence). Trimming cost V 0 bases and J 5 bases, with 12 bases left between them. This entry comes from a study of blood T cell repertoires in COVID-19. Study in general: From the United States, Italy and Spain came samples of acute and convalescent COVID-19.

The sample taken for sequencing was PBMCs or T cells enriched from blood (not recorded which). This rearrangement joins TRBV5-4 to TRBJ2-7; D gene uncertain. The clonotype comes from a woman aged 18-29 years who had recovered from COVID-19. As DNA, the CDR3 is TGTGCCAGCAGCTTGGGAGGTAGCATCGACGAGCAGTACTTC. Encoded protein: CASSLGGSIDEQYF.